Each of the 25 T cell receptor beta chains below was sequenced from the same sample in a study of T cell responses to AZD1222 COVID-19 vaccine. Profiling relied on immunoSEQ multiplex PCR, and the TCRdb table lists in-frame clones only, not all of them. The top ten clones hold 11% to 15% of a sample with approximately 18,000 clones, 80% to 85% of them seen once. Sequenced material: peripheral blood, taken 28 days after the second AZD1222 dose. The source is an adult who received the AZD1222 COVID-19 vaccine.

This chain connects TRBV6-5 to TRBJ2-6; D remains ambiguous. V was trimmed by 0 bases and J by 3 bases, leaving 9 bases between them. The CDR3 runs 16 residues. Germline assignment: CDR1 MNHEY and CDR2 SVGAGI. For the CDR3, the DNA is TGTGCCAGCAGTTACTCCGTGATTGGTGGGGCCAACGTCCTGACTTTC. Translation: CASSYSVIGGANVLTF.

This sequence joins TRBV4-3 and TRBJ1-2, with a tentative D call TRBD1 (6 bases). The CDR3 runs 15 residues. Germline V gene sequence: CDR1 LGHNA, CDR2 YSLEER. V was shortened by 0 bases and J by 4 bases, with 12 bases between the two germline ends. CDR3 residues: CASSQETGGLYGYTF. CDR3 DNA: TGCGCCAGCAGCCAAGAGACAGGTGGACTCTATGGCTACACCTTC.

V is TRBV11-2 and J is TRBJ1-5; 8 bases match TRBD1. This CDR3 comprises 16 residues. Germline lookup yields CDR1 SGHAT and CDR2 FQNNGV. V trimming: 0 bases; J trimming: 2 bases; junction bases outside the gene matches: 3. The CDR3 here is CASSLDTGGGNQPQHF. The CDR3 DNA sequence: TGTGCCAGCAGCTTAGATACAGGGGGAGGCAATCAGCCCCAGCATTTT.

The V gene is TRBV19, the J gene TRBJ1-2; no clear D. Between the trimmed V and J ends, which lost 1 base and 4 bases, there was a span of 13 bases. The CDR3 is 15 residues long. Germline CDR1 LNHDA, CDR2 SQIVND (reference sequence). The CDR3 DNA follows: TGTGCCAGTAGTATAGGCGATCGGGGAGGCTATGGCTACACCTTC. Its translation: CASSIGDRGGYGYTF.

This clone was counted once. The chain has TRBV7-2 and TRBJ1-6; possible D gene TRBD1, 5 bases. CDR1 is SGHTA, CDR2 FQGNSA, per germline. The CDR3 has 15 amino acids. Trimming left V 7 bases short and J 8 bases short, with 18 bases between. The CDR3 spells CASTPTMGRDSPLHF. Here the CDR3 DNA reads TGTGCCAGCACCCCGACCATGGGACGGGATTCACCCCTCCACTTT.

The rearrangement uses TRBV7-8 and TRBJ2-6; D might be TRBD1 or TRBD2, each matching 6 bases. This CDR3 spans 19 amino acids. Germline lookup yields CDR1 SGHVS and CDR2 FQNEAQ. V lost 1 base and J lost 0, with 16 bases in between. The DNA for the CDR3 is TGTGCCAGCAGCTTAGACCCGCCCGGGGGCCTCTCTGGGGCCAACGTCCTGACTTTC. This encodes CASSLDPPGGLSGANVLTF.

This chain joins TRBV7-2 and TRBJ1-5, with 10 bases lining up with TRBD1. The V and J ends lost 4 bases and 11 bases, in that order; junction bases with no gene match: 8. The CDR3 consists of 14 residues. Per the germline V gene, CDR1 is SGHTA and CDR2 is FQGNSA. Here the CDR3 DNA reads TGTGCCAGCAGCTCGGACAGGGGGACTCCGACCCAGCATTTT. This sequence encodes CASSSDRGTPTQHF.

The chain links TRBV7-7 to TRBJ2-7; maybe TRBD1 (6 bases). CDR1 and CDR2 (germline): SSHAT, FNYEAQ (reference sequence). V was pared by 5 bases and J by 3 bases, with 11 bases between. This CDR3 has 13 amino acids. CDR3 DNA sequence: TGTGCCAGCAGCCCTGAGGACAGCTACGAGCAGTACTTC. Translation gives CASSPEDSYEQYF.

This chain joins TRBV5-8 and TRBJ1-2, with D possibly being TRBD1 (6 bases). Trimming stripped 2 bases from V and 4 bases from J, with 12 bases between. The germline V gene has CDR1 SGHTS and CDR2 YDEGEE. The CDR3 spans 14 residues. CDR3 sequence reads: CASSFRGPRYGYTF. The CDR3 nucleotides are TGTGCCAGCAGCTTCAGGGGCCCCCGCTATGGCTACACCTTC.

This chain connects TRBV6-4 to TRBJ2-3; 7 nucleotides line up with TRBD2. The CDR3 totals 14 residues. Germline CDR1 MRHNA, CDR2 SNTAGT. J lost 7 bases, V lost 5 bases, and 9 bases had no gene match. CDR3 sequence reads: CASSQQGRAHTQYF. The CDR3 coding sequence is TGTGCCAGCAGTCAACAAGGGAGGGCCCATACGCAGTATTTT.

The chain recombines TRBV20-1 with TRBJ1-1; 7 bases align to TRBD1. The CDR3 has 15 residues. J was trimmed by 2 bases and V by 3 bases; bases with no gene match: 9. In germline, CDR1 is DFQATT, CDR2 SNEGSKA (reference sequence). CDR3 region: CSASLEGARNTEAFF. The CDR3 nucleotides are TGCAGTGCTAGTTTGGAGGGGGCCAGAAACACTGAAGCTTTCTTT.

This clone is medium-sized (0.01 to 0.1%) in the sample. This chain joins TRBV6-2 or TRBV6-3 and TRBJ2-7; 7 bases are shared with TRBD2. CDR1 is MNHEY and CDR2 is SVGEGT in the germline V gene. CDR3 length: 14 amino acids. Losses at the gene ends were 5 bases for V and 0 bases for J; bases not matched to a gene: 4. The CDR3 nucleotides read TGTGCCAGCAGTGCCCGACTAGCCTCCTACGAGCAGTACTTC. This encodes CASSARLASYEQYF.

The rearrangement links TRBV4-1 to TRBJ2-7, with D maybe TRBD2 (5 bases). With 3 bases removed from V and 5 bases from J, the gap between germline ends came to 14 bases. Germline assignment: CDR1 MGHRA and CDR2 YSYEKL. The CDR3 loop spans 14 amino acids. The CDR3 region has the DNA TGCGCCAGCAGCCATTCCGGGATTCCAAACGAGCAGTACTTC. This gives the protein CASSHSGIPNEQYF.

This rearrangement joins TRBV19 to TRBJ1-3, with TRBD1 as a possible D gene (5 bases). Per germline, CDR1 LNHDA and CDR2 SQIVND (reference sequence). The V end lost 5 bases, the J end lost 4 bases, and 18 bases lay between the germline ends. The CDR3 is 16 residues long. Here the CDR3 DNA reads TGTGCCAGTAGTCTGGACGGACACCAGCCCGGAAACACCATATATTTT. This gives the protein CASSLDGHQPGNTIYF.

The chain has TRBV7-9 and TRBJ1-5; a possible D gene is TRBD1 (5 bases). CDR3 size: 14 residues. The V gene's germline CDR1 is SEHNR and CDR2 FQNEAQ (reference sequence). Deletions cut 1 base from V and 3 bases from J, with 7 bases between. The CDR3 spells CASSLGQPNQPQHF. CDR3 sequence (DNA): TGTGCCAGCAGCTTAGGACAGCCCAATCAGCCCCAGCATTTT.

This clone was counted once. This chain uses TRBV4-3 with TRBJ2-7; unclear D gene. The V end was cut by 0 bases, the J end by 7 bases, with 13 bases between. The CDR3 runs to 14 residues. The germline V gene encodes CDR1 LGHNA and CDR2 YSLEER. The CDR3 spells CASSQDLASWEQYF. The CDR3 nucleotides read TGCGCCAGCAGCCAAGATCTCGCATCGTGGGAGCAGTACTTC.

The chain combines TRBV4-2 with TRBJ2-7; the D call may be TRBD1 or TRBD2 (5 bases each). Germline loops: CDR1 LGHNA, CDR2 YNFKEQ. The CDR3 length is 15 residues. Trimming stripped 0 bases from V and 6 bases from J, with 15 bases between. CDR3 in DNA: TGTGCCAGCAGCCAAGAGCAGGGAGAAGCGGTCGAGCAGTACTTC. Protein: CASSQEQGEAVEQYF.

The rearrangement links TRBV4-3 to TRBJ2-7, with D unresolved. The V end was cut by 0 bases, the J end by 8 bases, with 17 bases between. The germline V gene has CDR1 LGHNA and CDR2 YSLEER. The CDR3 sequence is 15 residues long. The CDR3 loop reads CASSQDRASYIQQYF. CDR3 in DNA: TGCGCCAGCAGCCAAGATAGGGCGTCCTATATTCAGCAGTACTTC.

The rearrangement uses TRBV3-1 (or the pseudogene TRBV3-2) and TRBJ2-2; D is possibly TRBD1 or TRBD2 (5 bases each). Germline V gives CDR1 LGHDT, CDR2 YNNKEL (reference sequence). This CDR3 spans 16 amino acids. V lost 4 bases to trimming and J lost 3 bases, with 15 bases between them. Here the CDR3 reads CASSLAGRADTGELFF. In nucleotides, the CDR3 is TGTGCCAGCAGCCTCGCGGGCAGGGCTGACACCGGGGAGCTGTTTTTT.

In this sample, this clone turned up a few times. This chain connects TRBV11-3 to TRBJ2-1, with TRBD2 matching over 8 bases. The CDR3 totals 14 residues. V shed 4 bases, J shed 2 bases, and the junction held 1 base outside the gene matches. CDR1 SGHNT and CDR2 YENEEA come from the germline V gene. CDR3 nucleotide sequence: TGTGCCAGCAGCTCGGGACTAGCCTACAATGAGCAGTTCTTC. Its protein is CASSSGLAYNEQFF.

The CDR3 sequence: CASSLVVTGSYNEQFF. The CDR3 DNA is TGTGCCAGCAGTTTGGTTGTGACCGGGTCCTACAATGAGCAGTTCTTC. The rearrangement joins TRBV27 to TRBJ2-1; D not certain. This CDR3 contains 16 residues. The ends were cut back, 3 bases at V and 1 base at J, with 13 bases in the middle. Germline V gives CDR1 MNHEY, CDR2 SMNVEV (reference sequence).

This sequence joins TRBV5-6 and TRBJ1-1, with D perhaps matching TRBD1 (5 bases). Germline CDR1 is SGHDT and CDR2 is YYEEEE. V dropped 3 bases and J dropped 0 bases, with 9 bases sitting between them. This CDR3 is 14 amino acids long. The CDR3 reads CASSWGVLNTEAFF. Written as DNA, the CDR3 is TGTGCCAGCAGCTGGGGGGTCTTGAACACTGAAGCTTTCTTT.

This chain uses TRBV10-1 with TRBJ2-5; D may correspond to TRBD1 or TRBD2 (6 bases each). Trimming removed 5 bases at V and 5 bases at J, with 15 bases between. The germline V gene has CDR1 WNHNN and CDR2 SYGVQD (reference sequence). The CDR3 runs to 14 residues. The CDR3 DNA reads TGCGCCAGCAGTATTGGGGGGCGCGGGGAGACCCAGTACTTC. This gives the protein CASSIGGRGETQYF.

V is TRBV18 and J is TRBJ1-5; D uncertain. This CDR3 contains 16 residues. Trimming stripped 6 bases from V and 7 bases from J, with 22 bases between. Germline V lookup: CDR1 KGHSH, CDR2 LQKENI. In DNA, the CDR3 is TGTGCCAGCTCCCAGCTCGGGCGAGAACTTCGGCAGCCCCAGCATTTT. Protein product: CASSQLGRELRQPQHF.

The V gene is TRBV7-2, the J gene TRBJ1-5, with D unclear. Germline assignment: CDR1 SGHTA and CDR2 FQGNSA. This CDR3 has 14 residues. Trimming took off 3 bases at V and 4 bases at J, with 10 bases between the two ends. Here the CDR3 reads CASSFKGGNQPQHF. The CDR3 bases are TGTGCCAGCAGCTTCAAGGGAGGGAATCAGCCCCAGCATTTT. Using reference TRBV7-2 and TRBJ1-5 for the parts outside the CDR3, the full variable domain is GAGVSQSPSNKVTEKGKDVELRCDPISGHTALYWYRQSLGQGLEFLIYFQGNSAPDKSGLPSDRFSAERTGGSVSTLTIQRTQQEDSAVYLCASSFKGGNQPQHFGDGTRLSIL.